A selection of T cell receptor beta chains follows, all from one sample in a study of blood T cell repertoires in COVID-19. Produced via immunoSEQ multiplex PCR; TCRdb's table is partial and in-frame only. Among some 99,000 clones listed, about 90% were seen once. The sequenced sample was peripheral blood. All receptors come from a man aged 70 or older with acute or convalescent COVID-19. The CDR3 runs from the conserved cysteine through the conserved F or W. The D gene is left open where the match is weak. The size field is filled for only some rows; it gives once, few, many or a size class.

J	D	V	size	CDR3	DNA
TRBJ2-1	-	TRBV7-9	-	CASSLESSYNEQFF	TGTGCCAGCAGCTTAGAGAGCTCCTACAATGAGCAGTTCTTC
TRBJ1-2	-	TRBV2	-	CASSDGQAGGYGYTF	TGTGCCAGCAGTGATGGGCAGGCGGGTGGCTATGGCTACACCTTC
TRBJ1-5	-	TRBV6-5	-	CASREGPSNQPQHF	TGTGCCAGCAGAGAGGGCCCTAGCAATCAGCCCCAGCATTTT
TRBJ2-1	-	TRBV6-6	-	CASSYEAEQFF	TGTGCCAGCAGTTACGAGGCTGAGCAGTTCTTC
TRBJ2-2	TRBD2	TRBV5-4	-	CASSLERGGLVTGELFF	TGTGCCAGCAGCTTGGAGAGGGGAGGGCTGGTCACCGGGGAGCTGTTTTTT
TRBJ2-3	TRBD1	TRBV14	few	CASSPNPGGTQYF	TGTGCCAGCAGCCCAAATCCAGGGGGTACGCAGTATTTT
TRBJ2-7	-	TRBV5-1	-	CASSPPAGGEQYF	TGCGCCAGCAGCCCCCCCGCCGGTGGTGAGCAGTACTTC
TRBJ1-6	-	TRBV10-2	-	CASSESGREYNSPLHF	TGCGCCAGCAGTGAGTCGGGCAGGGAATACAATTCACCCCTCCACTTT
TRBJ1-2	TRBD1	TRBV6-5	-	CASSGTGPSYGYTF	TGTGCCAGCAGCGGGACAGGGCCTAGCTATGGCTACACCTTC
TRBJ1-2	-	TRBV28	-	CASSRPQGLNGYTF	TGTGCCAGCAGTCGACCTCAGGGATTAAATGGCTACACCTTC
TRBJ1-4	-	TRBV9	-	CASSVGTGSGEKLFF	TGTGCCAGCAGCGTAGGGACGGGAAGCGGAGAAAAACTGTTTTTT
TRBJ2-5	-	TRBV27	-	CASSPFGGLRETQYF	TGTGCCAGCAGCCCATTTGGGGGGTTGAGGGAGACCCAGTACTTC
TRBJ1-6	-	TRBV6-5	-	CASTPQNPDNSPLHF	TGTGCCAGCACTCCACAGAACCCGGATAATTCACCCCTCCACTTT
TRBJ1-2	-	TRBV7-6	-	CASSLGTVGGYTF	TGTGCCAGCAGCCTAGGGACTGTTGGTGGCTACACCTTC
TRBJ2-3	TRBD2	TRBV7-2	-	CASSSSSGGSTDTQYF	TGTGCCAGCAGCTCCTCTAGCGGGGGGAGCACAGATACGCAGTATTTT
TRBJ2-3	TRBD2	TRBV11-2	-	CASSLFRSGGLQTDTQYF	TGTGCCAGCAGCTTATTTAGGAGCGGGGGGCTTCAAACAGATACGCAGTATTTT
TRBJ2-3	-	TRBV19	-	CASSIRLIDTQYF	TGTGCCAGTAGTATTAGACTTATAGATACGCAGTATTTT
TRBJ2-3	TRBD2	TRBV28	-	CASSPSGGARYTQYF	TGTGCCAGCAGTCCTAGCGGGGGGGCCCGATATACGCAGTATTTT
TRBJ1-2	-	TRBV12-3/TRBV12-4	-	CASSFSEPGYTF	TGTGCCAGCAGTTTTAGTGAACCTGGCTACACCTTC
TRBJ2-1	-	TRBV28	-	CASSPLDSDTYNEQFF	TGTGCCAGCAGTCCCCTGGACAGCGACACCTACAATGAGCAGTTCTTC
TRBJ2-3	-	TRBV19	-	CASSMGGGPDTQYF	TGTGCCAGTAGTATGGGGGGGGGCCCAGATACGCAGTATTTT
TRBJ1-5	-	TRBV5-4	-	CASSLTGSNQPQHF	TGTGCCAGCAGCTTGACAGGTAGCAATCAGCCCCAGCATTTT
TRBJ1-4	-	TRBV7-9	-	CASSLLQGRTNEKLFF	TGTGCCAGCAGCTTACTCCAGGGGCGGACTAATGAAAAACTGTTTTTT
TRBJ2-5	TRBD2	TRBV12-3/TRBV12-4	-	CASSGLDLETQYF	TGTGCCAGCAGTGGACTAGATTTGGAGACCCAGTACTTC
TRBJ1-1	TRBD1	TRBV19	-	CASSVDRGNTEAFF	TGTGCCAGTAGTGTTGACAGGGGTAACACTGAAGCTTTCTTT
TRBJ2-2	-	TRBV5-1	once	CASSTDYPGGELFF	TGCGCCAGCAGCACCGACTACCCCGGAGGGGAGCTGTTTTTT
TRBJ2-1	-	TRBV24-1	-	CATSSGLPYNEQFF	TGTGCCACCTCGAGCGGCTTACCCTACAATGAGCAGTTCTTC
TRBJ1-5	TRBD1	TRBV29-1	-	CSVLTGGQPQHF	TGCAGCGTTCTGACAGGGGGGCAGCCCCAGCATTTT
TRBJ2-3	-	TRBV6-4	-	CASRDQNTDTQYF	TGTGCCAGCAGGGACCAAAACACAGATACGCAGTATTTT
TRBJ1-4	TRBD1	TRBV12-5	-	CASGSSGGVSVFF	TGTGCTAGTGGTTCTTCAGGGGGCGTCAGCGTGTTTTTT
TRBJ1-2	-	TRBV3-1/TRBV3-2	-	CASSSRQSLYGYTF	TGTGCCAGCAGCTCTCGACAAAGTCTCTATGGCTACACCTTC
TRBJ2-2	-	TRBV6-5	-	CASSIRENTGELFF	TGTGCCAGCAGCATCAGGGAGAACACCGGGGAGCTGTTTTTT
TRBJ1-5	-	TRBV28	-	CASSLQGIGNQPQHF	TGTGCCAGCAGTTTGCAGGGAATTGGCAATCAGCCCCAGCATTTT
TRBJ1-6	-	TRBV6-1	-	CASSERGQPNSPLHF	TGTGCCAGCAGTGAAAGGGGTCAGCCCAATTCACCCCTCCACTTT
TRBJ2-3	-	TRBV28	few	CASRVQGLTDTQYF	TGTGCCAGCAGAGTACAGGGTTTGACAGATACGCAGTATTTT
TRBJ1-6	-	TRBV6-1	-	CASSESATYNNSPLHF	TGTGCCAGCAGTGAATCCGCGACATACAATAATTCACCCCTCCACTTT
TRBJ1-2	TRBD1	TRBV9	-	CASSAEGTGVSYGYTF	TGTGCCAGCAGCGCTGAAGGGACAGGGGTAAGCTATGGCTACACCTTC
TRBJ2-1	TRBD1	TRBV15	few	CATSRGTGGPNNEQFF	TGTGCCACCAGCAGAGGGACAGGGGGCCCAAACAATGAGCAGTTCTTC
TRBJ2-1	-	TRBV23-1	once	CARGGSYNEQFF	TGCGCCCGGGGTGGATCCTACAATGAGCAGTTCTTC
TRBJ2-3	TRBD2	TRBV9	-	CASSATSGGDIDTQYF	TGTGCCAGCAGCGCCACTAGCGGGGGGGATATAGATACGCAGTATTTT
TRBJ1-2	TRBD1	TRBV10-3	once	CAIGQTGGAGYGYTF	TGTGCCATCGGGCAGACAGGGGGTGCCGGCTATGGCTACACCTTC
TRBJ2-7	-	TRBV18	once	CASSPGGGAEQYF	TGTGCCAGCTCACCAGGAGGCGGGGCCGAGCAGTACTTC
TRBJ1-2	-	TRBV28	-	CASSFGRLIRAWGYTF	TGTGCCAGCAGTTTTGGGAGATTGATCCGAGCGTGGGGCTACACCTTC
TRBJ1-4	TRBD1	TRBV28	-	CASADRDLANEKLFF	TGTGCCAGCGCGGACAGGGACCTGGCTAATGAAAAACTGTTTTTT
TRBJ1-6	-	TRBV7-9	-	CASSLQGSYNSPLHF	TGTGCCAGCAGCTTACAGGGGTCCTATAATTCACCCCTCCACTTT
TRBJ1-5	-	TRBV5-5	-	CASSFSGHQGNQPQHF	TGTGCCAGCAGCTTCTCCGGGCACCAGGGGAATCAGCCCCAGCATTTT
TRBJ2-1	-	TRBV10-3	-	CAIRSAQREGEQFF	TGTGCCATCAGGTCTGCCCAAAGAGAGGGTGAGCAGTTCTTC
TRBJ1-2	-	TRBV5-1	once	CASSPEVGRPNYGYTF	TGCGCCAGCTCCCCGGAGGTGGGCAGACCTAACTATGGCTACACCTTC